This is a list of T cell receptor beta chains from one sample in a study of siplizumab effects on memory and regulatory T cells. TCRdb keeps only in-frame clones here, not all; method: immunoSEQ multiplex PCR. The sample consists of around 100,000 clones, 91% of them appearing once. Sequenced material: CD4+ T cells sorted from blood. Receptors originate from a human donor in good health. Each CDR3 is given with its conserved first and last residue. Rows may omit the clone size; those that give it use once, few, many or a size class.

v_gene: TRBV2; abundance: few; j_gene: TRBJ1-6; CDR3aa: CASSSRPTGDNSPLHF
v_gene: TRBV12-5; abundance: .; j_gene: TRBJ1-2; CDR3aa: CASGLELGANYGYTF
v_gene: TRBV2; abundance: .; j_gene: TRBJ2-7; CDR3aa: CASRTTPSYSYEQYF
v_gene: TRBV19; abundance: .; j_gene: TRBJ2-3; CDR3aa: CASSDSGATDTQYF
v_gene: TRBV5-4; abundance: .; j_gene: TRBJ2-5; CDR3aa: CASSLGGQKETQYF
v_gene: TRBV7-9; abundance: .; j_gene: TRBJ1-1; CDR3aa: CASSLQGQGEAFF
v_gene: TRBV27; abundance: few; j_gene: TRBJ1-2; CDR3aa: CASSLAGNYGYTF
v_gene: TRBV4-3; abundance: .; j_gene: TRBJ2-3; CDR3aa: CASSLGLAGTDTQYF
v_gene: TRBV2; abundance: .; j_gene: TRBJ2-5; CDR3aa: CATGLVPEQYF
v_gene: TRBV7-3; abundance: .; j_gene: TRBJ2-1; CDR3aa: CASSSDPSSYNEQFF
v_gene: TRBV19; abundance: .; j_gene: TRBJ1-2; CDR3aa: CASSFTGTGYYGYTF
v_gene: TRBV9; abundance: .; j_gene: TRBJ2-1; CDR3aa: CASSVVGTGYNEQFF
v_gene: TRBV5-1; abundance: once; j_gene: TRBJ2-7; CDR3aa: CASSFQLSSIHEQYF
v_gene: TRBV7-2; abundance: .; j_gene: TRBJ2-3; CDR3aa: CASSLRVGGPSTDTQYF
v_gene: TRBV28; abundance: .; j_gene: TRBJ2-5; CDR3aa: CASSPTTTGVEETQYF
v_gene: TRBV7-9; abundance: .; j_gene: TRBJ2-5; CDR3aa: CASQGVVGETQYF
v_gene: TRBV6-1; abundance: .; j_gene: TRBJ2-7; CDR3aa: CASQVAYEQYF
v_gene: TRBV7-6; abundance: .; j_gene: TRBJ2-6; CDR3aa: CASSLVFVSSGANVLTF
v_gene: TRBV27; abundance: .; j_gene: TRBJ1-1; CDR3aa: CASFKWTVYRTEAFF
v_gene: TRBV4-3; abundance: .; j_gene: TRBJ2-2; CDR3aa: CASSLFHVQGANTGELFF
v_gene: TRBV30; abundance: .; j_gene: TRBJ1-5; CDR3aa: CAWVDAGGNQPQHF
v_gene: TRBV27; abundance: .; j_gene: TRBJ1-2; CDR3aa: CASSSRTGVVNYGYTF
v_gene: TRBV4-1; abundance: .; j_gene: TRBJ2-7; CDR3aa: CASSKGLSYEQYF
v_gene: TRBV5-8; abundance: .; j_gene: TRBJ1-5; CDR3aa: CASSPQGQANSNQPQHF
v_gene: TRBV10-3; abundance: .; j_gene: TRBJ2-1; CDR3aa: CAVRQGTSGGVAYNEQFF
v_gene: TRBV28; abundance: .; j_gene: TRBJ1-3; CDR3aa: CASKASQLSGNTIYF
v_gene: TRBV2; abundance: few; j_gene: TRBJ1-2; CDR3aa: CASSDTGTGLYGYTF
v_gene: TRBV19; abundance: .; j_gene: TRBJ2-1; CDR3aa: CASTLTPGLAGGSEQFF
v_gene: TRBV5-1; abundance: .; j_gene: TRBJ2-7; CDR3aa: CASSPRPDSSYEQYF
v_gene: TRBV27; abundance: .; j_gene: TRBJ2-7; CDR3aa: CASSGQGSSYEQYF
v_gene: TRBV28; abundance: few; j_gene: TRBJ1-2; CDR3aa: CASRQTPRGYTF
v_gene: TRBV12-5; abundance: .; j_gene: TRBJ1-5; CDR3aa: CASGLSSGVNQPQHF
v_gene: TRBV4-3; abundance: .; j_gene: TRBJ2-1; CDR3aa: CASSPTSGYKAQQTYNEQFF
v_gene: TRBV7-2; abundance: .; j_gene: TRBJ1-4; CDR3aa: CASSFGLTTWRMGEKLFF
v_gene: TRBV6-4; abundance: .; j_gene: TRBJ2-1; CDR3aa: CASSDGGQNYNEQFF
v_gene: TRBV30; abundance: .; j_gene: TRBJ1-6; CDR3aa: CAWPNSPLHF